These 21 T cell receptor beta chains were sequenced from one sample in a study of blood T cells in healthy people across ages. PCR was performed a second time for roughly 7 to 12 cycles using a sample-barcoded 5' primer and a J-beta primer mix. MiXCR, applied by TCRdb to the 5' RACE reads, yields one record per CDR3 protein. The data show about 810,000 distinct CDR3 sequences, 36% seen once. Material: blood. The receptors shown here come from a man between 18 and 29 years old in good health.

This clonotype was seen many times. Here the CDR3 DNA reads TGCGCCAGCAGCTTGCTGCCAGCTACTAGCACAGATACGCAGTATTTT. Translation gives CASSLLPATSTDTQYF. The chain combines TRBV5-1 with TRBJ2-3, with D hard to call. Germline V gene data show CDR1 as SGHRS and CDR2 as YFSETQ. The CDR3 spans 16 residues. Trimming removed 1 base at V and 0 bases at J, with 12 bases between.

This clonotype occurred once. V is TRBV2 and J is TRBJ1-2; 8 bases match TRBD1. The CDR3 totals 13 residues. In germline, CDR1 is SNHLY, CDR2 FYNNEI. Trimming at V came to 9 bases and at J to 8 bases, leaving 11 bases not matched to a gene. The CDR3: CASKPDRGQGYTF. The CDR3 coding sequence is TGTGCCAGTAAACCAGACAGGGGACAGGGCTACACCTTC.

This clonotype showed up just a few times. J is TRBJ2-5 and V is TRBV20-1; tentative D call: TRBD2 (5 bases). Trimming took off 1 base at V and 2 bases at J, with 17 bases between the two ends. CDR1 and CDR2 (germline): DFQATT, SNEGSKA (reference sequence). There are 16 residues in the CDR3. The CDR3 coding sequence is TGCAGTGCTAGAGTCCGACGTCGGGGTCAGCAAGAGACCCAGTACTTC. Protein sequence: CSARVRRRGQQETQYF.

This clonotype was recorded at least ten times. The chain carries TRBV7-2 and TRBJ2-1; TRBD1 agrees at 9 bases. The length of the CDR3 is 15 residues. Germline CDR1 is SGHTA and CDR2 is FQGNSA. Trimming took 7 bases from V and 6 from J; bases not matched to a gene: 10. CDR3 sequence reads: CASTLGGQGTNEQFF. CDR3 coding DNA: TGTGCCAGCACCCTGGGCGGACAGGGGACCAATGAGCAGTTCTTC.

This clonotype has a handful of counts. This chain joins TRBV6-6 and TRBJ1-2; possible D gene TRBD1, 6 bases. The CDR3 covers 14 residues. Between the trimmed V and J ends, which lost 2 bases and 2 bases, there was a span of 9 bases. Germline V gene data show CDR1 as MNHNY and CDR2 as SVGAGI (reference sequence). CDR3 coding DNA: TGTGCCAGCAGTTACAGCGACAGGAACTATGGCTACACCTTC. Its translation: CASSYSDRNYGYTF.

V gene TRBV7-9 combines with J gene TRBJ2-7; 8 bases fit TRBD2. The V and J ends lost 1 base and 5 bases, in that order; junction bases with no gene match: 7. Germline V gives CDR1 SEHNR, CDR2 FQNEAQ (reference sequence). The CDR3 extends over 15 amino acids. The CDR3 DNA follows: TGTGCCAGCAGCTTAGAAGGTAGCGGGGTGGACGAGCAGTACTTC. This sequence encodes CASSLEGSGVDEQYF.

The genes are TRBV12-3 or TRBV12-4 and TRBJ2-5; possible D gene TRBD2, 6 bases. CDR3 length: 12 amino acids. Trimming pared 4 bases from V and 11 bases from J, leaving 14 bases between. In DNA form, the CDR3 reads TGTGCCAGCAGTTATCCTACGGGGGAGCAGTACTTC. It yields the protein CASSYPTGEQYF.

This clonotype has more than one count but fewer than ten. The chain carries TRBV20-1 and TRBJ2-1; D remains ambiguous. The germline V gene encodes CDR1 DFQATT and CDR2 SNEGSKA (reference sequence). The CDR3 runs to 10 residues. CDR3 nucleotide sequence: TGCAGGGCTGCGAACAATGAGCAGTTCTTC. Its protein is CRAANNEQFF.

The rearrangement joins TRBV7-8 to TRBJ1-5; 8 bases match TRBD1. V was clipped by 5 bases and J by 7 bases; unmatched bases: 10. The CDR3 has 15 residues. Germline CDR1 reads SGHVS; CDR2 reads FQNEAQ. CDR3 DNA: TGTGCCAGCAGCCAGAGGGCAGGGGGCAGGCAGCCCCAGCATTTT. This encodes CASSQRAGGRQPQHF.

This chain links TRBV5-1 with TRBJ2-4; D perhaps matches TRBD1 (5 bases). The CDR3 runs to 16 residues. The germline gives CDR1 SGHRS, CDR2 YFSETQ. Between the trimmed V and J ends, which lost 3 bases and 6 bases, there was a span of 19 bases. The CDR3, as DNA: TGCGCCAGCAGCTGGTCGGTTGTGGCAGGGTCAAACATTCAGTACTTC. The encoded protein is CASSWSVVAGSNIQYF.

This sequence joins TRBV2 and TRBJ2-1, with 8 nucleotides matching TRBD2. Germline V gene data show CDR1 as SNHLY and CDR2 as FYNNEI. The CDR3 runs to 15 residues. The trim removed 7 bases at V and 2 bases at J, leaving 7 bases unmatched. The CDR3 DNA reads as TGTGCCAGCATAGGGGGACTAGTCGCCTACAATGAGCAGTTCTTC. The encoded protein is CASIGGLVAYNEQFF.

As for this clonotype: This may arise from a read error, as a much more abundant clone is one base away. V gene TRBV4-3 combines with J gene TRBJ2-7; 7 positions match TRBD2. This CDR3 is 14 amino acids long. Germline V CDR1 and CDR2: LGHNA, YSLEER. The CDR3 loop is CASSQDVGDYVQYF. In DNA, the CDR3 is TGCGCCAGCAGCCAAGATGTAGGGGACTACGTGCAGTACTTC.

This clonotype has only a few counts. The CDR3, as DNA: TGTGCCACCAGTGATTTCCAAGAGACCCAGTACTTC. This codes for CATSDFQETQYF. The rearrangement links TRBV24-1 to TRBJ2-5, with D uncertain. The CDR3 is made up of 12 amino acids. CDR1 KGHDR and CDR2 SFDVKD come from the germline V gene. Trimming pared 1 base from V and 1 base from J, leaving 0 bases between.

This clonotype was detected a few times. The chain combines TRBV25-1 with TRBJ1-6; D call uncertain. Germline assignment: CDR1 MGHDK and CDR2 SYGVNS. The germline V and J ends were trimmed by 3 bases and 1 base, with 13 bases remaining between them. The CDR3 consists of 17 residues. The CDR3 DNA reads TGTGCCAGCAGTGACCACTCGAAGGGATCCTATAATTCACCCCTCCACTTT. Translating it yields CASSDHSKGSYNSPLHF.

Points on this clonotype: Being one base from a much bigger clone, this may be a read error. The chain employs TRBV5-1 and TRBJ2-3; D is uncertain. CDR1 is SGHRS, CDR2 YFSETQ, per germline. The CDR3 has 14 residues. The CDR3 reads CVSSLEASTDTQYF. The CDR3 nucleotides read TGCGTCAGCAGCTTGGAAGCTAGCACAGATACGCAGTATTTT.

CDR3 nucleotide sequence: TGCAGTGCTCACCCCCCCGGGCGAAGCCGGACGGATACGCAGTATTTT. Translated: CSAHPPGRSRTDTQYF. This rearrangement joins TRBV20-1 to TRBJ2-3; D is unresolved. This CDR3 is 16 amino acids long. V lost 5 bases to trimming and J lost 6 bases, with 24 bases between them. CDR1 DFQATT and CDR2 SNEGSKA come from the germline V gene (reference sequence).

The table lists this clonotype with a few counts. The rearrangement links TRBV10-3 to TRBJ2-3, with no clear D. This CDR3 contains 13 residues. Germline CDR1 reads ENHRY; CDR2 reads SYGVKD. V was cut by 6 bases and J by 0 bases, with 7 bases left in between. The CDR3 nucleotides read TGTGCCATCAGGGACGCTAGCACAGATACGCAGTATTTT. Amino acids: CAIRDASTDTQYF.

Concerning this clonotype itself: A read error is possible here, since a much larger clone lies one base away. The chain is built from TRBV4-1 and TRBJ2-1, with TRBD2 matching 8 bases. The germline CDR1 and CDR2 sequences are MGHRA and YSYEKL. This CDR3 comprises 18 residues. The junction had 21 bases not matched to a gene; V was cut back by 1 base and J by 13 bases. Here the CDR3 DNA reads TGCGCCAGCAGCCAAGTCCAAGCGACTAGCGCCTCGGCGGAGACCCAGTTCTTC. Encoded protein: CASSQVQATSASAETQFF.

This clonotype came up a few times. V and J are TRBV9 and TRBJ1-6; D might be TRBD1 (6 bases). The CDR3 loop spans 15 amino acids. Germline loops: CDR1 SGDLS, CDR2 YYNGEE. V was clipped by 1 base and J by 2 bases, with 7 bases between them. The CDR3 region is CASSVRDTYNSPLHF. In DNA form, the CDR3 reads TGTGCCAGCAGCGTAAGGGACACCTATAATTCACCCCTCCACTTT.

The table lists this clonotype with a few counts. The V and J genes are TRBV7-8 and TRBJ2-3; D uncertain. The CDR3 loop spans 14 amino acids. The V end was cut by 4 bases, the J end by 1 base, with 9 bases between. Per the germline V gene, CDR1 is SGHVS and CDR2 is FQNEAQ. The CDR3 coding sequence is TGTGCCAGCAGCTCGGACGGTGGCACAGATACGCAGTATTTT. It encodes CASSSDGGTDTQYF.

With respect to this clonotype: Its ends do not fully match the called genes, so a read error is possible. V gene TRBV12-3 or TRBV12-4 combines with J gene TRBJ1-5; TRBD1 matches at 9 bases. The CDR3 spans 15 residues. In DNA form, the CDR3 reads TGTGCCAGCAGTTTAGTACAGGGGGCCTATCAGCCCCGGCATTTT. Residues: CASSLVQGAYQPRHF.